This TCR beta chain comes out of a study of T cell responses to AZD1222 COVID-19 vaccine. Assay used: immunoSEQ multiplex PCR; TCRdb lists only in-frame clones, some missing. The sample comprises 75,000 to 100,000 clones, around 94% of which are singletons, and approximately 12% rests with the top ten. Germline V gene sequence: CDR1 LNHNV, CDR2 YYDKDF (reference sequence). This CDR3 is 12 amino acids long. V lost 0 bases to trimming and J lost 5 bases, with 4 bases between them. As to this clone: Antigen: not known.

Overall study results and limits: Only five or six AZD1222 recipients were seropositive at baseline. Spike-spanning, vaccine-associated CD4 TCRs were dominant at 160-218 and 743-854.

This chain uses TRBV15 with TRBJ1-2; D remains ambiguous. The sequence derives from an adult in good health. Sample: peripheral blood, taken on day 0 of AZD1222 vaccination. The CDR3 loop reads CATSRDLYGYTF. CDR3 in DNA: TGTGCCACCAGCAGAGACCTTTATGGCTACACCTTC.